Below are 15 T cell receptor beta chains sequenced from a single sample in a study of patients and donors after allogeneic stem cell transplantation. Via MiXCR, TCRdb re-called the RT-PCR reads, giving one row per CDR3 protein. The sample carries 200,000 to 250,000 distinct CDR3 sequences, 35% to 45% recorded once. Sequencing was carried out using blood, either unsorted or a sorted T cell fraction (not recorded which). The receptor source for this set is a human donor who was either an allogeneic HSCT recipient or a stem cell or donor lymphocyte infusion donor (not recorded which). It is not recorded whose cells these are; they may come from a transplant donor.

The V gene is TRBV5-1, the J gene TRBJ1-2; D not certain. The CDR3 runs 14 residues. The germline V and J ends were trimmed by 4 bases and 0 bases, with 10 bases remaining between them. Germline V CDR1 and CDR2: SGHRS, YFSETQ. CDR3 loop: CASSDRVSNYGYTF. For the CDR3, the DNA is TGCGCCAGCAGCGACCGGGTCTCTAACTATGGCTACACCTTC.

The rearrangement uses TRBV5-1 and TRBJ1-1, with no clear D. Deletions cut 0 bases from V and 7 bases from J, with 10 bases between. The V gene's germline CDR1 is SGHRS and CDR2 YFSETQ. The CDR3 runs to 13 residues. CDR3: CASSLEASGEAFF. In DNA, the CDR3 is TGCGCCAGCAGCTTGGAAGCCAGCGGTGAAGCTTTCTTT.

This clonotype turned up a few times. V and J are TRBV7-2 and TRBJ1-4; D is undetermined. The CDR3 runs 16 residues. CDR1 SGHTA and CDR2 FQGNSA come from the germline V gene. V was shortened by 0 bases and J by 1 base, with 9 bases between the two germline ends. CDR3: CASSLAGRQTNEKLFF. CDR3 bases: TGTGCCAGCAGCTTAGCAGGGAGACAAACTAATGAAAAACTGTTTTTT.

V is TRBV11-1 and J is TRBJ2-2; D could derive from TRBD1 or TRBD2 (5 bases each). CDR1 is SGHAT and CDR2 is FQDESV in the germline V gene (reference sequence). The CDR3 extends over 14 amino acids. The V end was cut by 5 bases, the J end by 4 bases, with 11 bases between. Written as DNA, the CDR3 is TGTGCCAGCAGCAGGGCAGGGACCACCGGGGAGCTGTTTTTT. Its protein product is CASSRAGTTGELFF. Variable domain in full (rest from reference TRBV11-1 and TRBJ2-2): EAEVAQSPRYKITEKSQAVAFWCDPISGHATLYWYRQILGQGPELLVQFQDESVVDDSQLPKDRFSAERLKGVDSTLKIQPAELGDSAMYLCASSRAGTTGELFFGEGSRLTVL.

This clonotype has just a few counts. The rearrangement uses TRBV4-1 and TRBJ2-2, with a possible D match to TRBD2 (7 bases). Germline V gene sequence: CDR1 MGHRA, CDR2 YSYEKL. CDR3 length equals 13 residues. V dropped 11 bases and J dropped 0 bases, with 10 bases sitting between them. The CDR3 spells CAAGDTNTGELFF. The CDR3 DNA sequence: TGCGCCGCGGGGGACACGAACACCGGGGAGCTGTTTTTT.

This rearrangement joins TRBV16 to TRBJ1-1; D not resolved. CDR1 KGHSY and CDR2 FQNENV come from the germline V gene. This CDR3 region has 13 residues. Trimming removed 0 bases from V and 7 bases from J, with 9 bases in between. Written as DNA, the CDR3 is TGTGCCAGCAGCCAATCATCGAACGGTGAAGCTTTCTTT. Translated: CASSQSSNGEAFF.

This clonotype came up a few times. The CDR3 here is CASSLYWGWDSEAFF. The DNA for the CDR3 is TGTGCCAGCAGCTTATATTGGGGTTGGGACAGTGAAGCTTTCTTT. The chain links TRBV7-2 to TRBJ1-1; 7 bases line up with TRBD1. V shed 2 bases, J shed 7 bases, and the junction held 10 bases outside the gene matches. Germline CDR1 reads SGHTA; CDR2 reads FQGNSA. The CDR3 is 15 residues long.

A few counts support this clonotype. This sequence joins TRBV10-3 and TRBJ1-3; TRBD1 matches at 8 bases. The CDR3 is made up of 14 amino acids. Germline V gene lookup returns CDR1 ENHRY and CDR2 SYGVKD. V gave up 5 bases and J gave up 3 bases; unmatched junction bases: 3. This CDR3 is CAISPGQGGNTIYF. CDR3 DNA sequence: TGTGCCATCAGTCCAGGACAGGGTGGAAACACCATATATTTT.

The CDR3 here is CATTPARGAYSYNEQFF. CDR3 bases: TGTGCCACCACCCCCGCCCGCGGGGCCTACTCCTACAATGAGCAGTTCTTC. The chain uses TRBV12-3 or TRBV12-4 and TRBJ2-1; perhaps TRBD2 as D (6 bases). V gave up 10 bases and J gave up 0 bases, with 22 bases separating them. The CDR3 loop spans 17 amino acids.

This clonotype was seen more than once but under ten times. This rearrangement joins TRBV10-3 to TRBJ2-5, with no clear D. Trimming removed 4 bases at V and 3 bases at J, with 9 bases between. This CDR3 has 13 residues. CDR1 and CDR2 (germline): ENHRY, SYGVKD. The CDR3: CAISADGEETQYF. CDR3 DNA sequence: TGTGCCATCAGTGCGGACGGAGAAGAGACCCAGTACTTC.

The rearrangement uses TRBV28 and TRBJ2-7; tentatively, D is TRBD1 (5 bases). Trimming left V 1 base short and J 5 bases short, with 12 bases between. The CDR3 covers 14 residues. CDR1 and CDR2 from the germline V gene are MDHEN and SYDVKM. CDR3 loop: CASSLLARANEQYF. In DNA form, the CDR3 reads TGTGCCAGCAGTTTATTGGCCAGGGCGAACGAGCAGTACTTC. The full variable domain, completed using reference TRBV28 and TRBJ2-7, is DVKVTQSSRYLVKRTGEKVFLECVQDMDHENMFWYRQDPGLGLRLIYFSYDVKMKEKGDIPEGYSVSREKKERFSLILESASTNQTSMYLCASSLLARANEQYFGPGTRLTVT.

This chain joins TRBV6-5 and TRBJ2-7; a possible D gene is TRBD2 (6 bases). The germline V gene has CDR1 MNHEY and CDR2 SVGAGI. The CDR3 runs to 14 residues. The germline V and J ends were trimmed by 2 bases and 6 bases, with 14 bases remaining between them. The CDR3 DNA follows: TGTGCCAGCAGTTACGGGGTTGCTAGCGCCGAGCAGTACTTC. It codes for CASSYGVASAEQYF.

The chain joins TRBV24-1 to TRBJ2-2, with 8 bases fitting TRBD2. With 10 bases clipped from V and 4 bases from J, the junction kept 7 bases outside the gene matches. This CDR3 spans 14 amino acids. The germline gives CDR1 KGHDR, CDR2 SFDVKD. The CDR3 DNA reads as TGTGCCACGACACCGGGGGGGCTCACCGGGGAGCTGTTTTTT. Its protein is CATTPGGLTGELFF.

This clonotype was recorded a few times. The chain employs TRBV29-1 and TRBJ1-5, with 7 nucleotides matching TRBD1. Germline trimming cut 4 bases from V and 5 bases from J; bases unmatched to any gene: 11. Germline V gene data show CDR1 as SQVTM and CDR2 as ANQGSEA. The CDR3 runs to 15 residues. The CDR3 is CSVVTGQPFDQPQHF. The CDR3 DNA sequence: TGCAGCGTTGTCACGGGACAGCCTTTTGATCAGCCCCAGCATTTT.

The chain combines TRBV12-3 or TRBV12-4 with TRBJ2-3; D uncertain. CDR3 size: 14 residues. Trimming took off 2 bases at V and 0 bases at J, with 6 bases between the two ends. The CDR3 is CASSLMVSTDTQYF. CDR3 in DNA: TGTGCCAGCAGTTTAATGGTTAGCACAGATACGCAGTATTTT.